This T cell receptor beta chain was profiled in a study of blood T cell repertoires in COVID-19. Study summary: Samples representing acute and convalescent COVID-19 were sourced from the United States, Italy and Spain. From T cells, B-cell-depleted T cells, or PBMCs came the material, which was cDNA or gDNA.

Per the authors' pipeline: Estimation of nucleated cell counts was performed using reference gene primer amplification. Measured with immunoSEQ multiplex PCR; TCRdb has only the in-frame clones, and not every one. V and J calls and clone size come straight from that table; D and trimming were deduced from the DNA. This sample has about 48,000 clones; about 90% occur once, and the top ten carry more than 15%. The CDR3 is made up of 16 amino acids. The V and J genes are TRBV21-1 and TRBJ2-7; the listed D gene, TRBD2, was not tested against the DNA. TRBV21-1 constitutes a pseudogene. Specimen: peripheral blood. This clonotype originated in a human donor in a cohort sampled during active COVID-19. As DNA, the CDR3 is TGTGCCAGCAGCAAAGAAAAAGGACTGGAAGCCTACGAGCAGTACTTC. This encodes CASSKEKGLEAYEQYF.